This is a list of T cell receptor beta chains from one sample in a study of blood T cell repertoires in COVID-19. The protocol was immunoSEQ multiplex PCR, while the TCRdb copy is restricted to in-frame clones and leaves out a portion. The sample carries fewer than 700,000 clones, 85% to 90% recorded once. What was sequenced was peripheral blood. Receptors were obtained from a woman aged 45-59 years with COVID-19, enrolled during active disease. Each CDR3 is given with its conserved first and last residue. D genes are given only for firm matches. Clone size is given for some rows only: seen once, a few or many times, or a class if the clone is expanded.

clone_size j_call v_call d_call cdr3_nt cdr3_aa
once TRBJ2-7 TRBV5-1 TRBD2 TGCGCCAGCAGCCCACTCCTACTAGCGGGGGCCTCCTACGAGCAGTACTTC CASSPLLLAGASYEQYF
. TRBJ2-1 TRBV20-1 TRBD1 TGCAGTGCTACACAGGGGAATGAGCAGTTCTTC CSATQGNEQFF
. TRBJ1-2 TRBV5-6 . TGTGCCAGCAGCTTGGTATCAAGAGTGGGGGGAAACTATGGCTACACCTTC CASSLVSRVGGNYGYTF
. TRBJ2-1 TRBV6-5 . TGTGCCAGCAGTTACAAGGGGTACGAGCAGTTCTTC CASSYKGYEQFF
. TRBJ2-3 TRBV6-5 TRBD2 TGTGCCAGCAGTCCCACTAGCGGATCAGATACGCAGTATTTT CASSPTSGSDTQYF
. TRBJ1-4 TRBV4-1 TRBD1 TGCGCCAGCAGCCAACGTACACCCGGACAGGGGGATGAAAAACTGTTTTTT CASSQRTPGQGDEKLFF
. TRBJ1-2 TRBV5-5 TRBD1 TGTGCCAGCAGCCTCGGCCCGGGCAGGGGGTATGGCTACACCTTC CASSLGPGRGYGYTF
. TRBJ1-2 TRBV19 TRBD1 TGTGCCAGTAGTGCCACAGGGGACCCGCTGGGCTACACCTTC CASSATGDPLGYTF
. TRBJ1-2 TRBV2 . TGTGCCAGCAGTGAGTCCGGGGTAAACTATGGCTACACCTTC CASSESGVNYGYTF
. TRBJ1-6 TRBV14 . TGTGCCAGCAGCCAAGATCTCCTAGGCATGAATTCACCCCTCCACTTT CASSQDLLGMNSPLHF
once TRBJ2-1 TRBV4-1 TRBD2 TGCGCCAGCAGCCAAAACAGCGGGGGGTACAATGAGCAGTTCTTC CASSQNSGGYNEQFF
. TRBJ2-1 TRBV28 TRBD2 TGTGCCAGCAGCCCAAGGGGACGCGGGGGAAATGAGCAGTTCTTC CASSPRGRGGNEQFF
. TRBJ2-7 TRBV11-2 TRBD2 TGTGCCAGCAGCTTAGTTGCTAGCGGGGTTTACGAGCAGTACTTC CASSLVASGVYEQYF
. TRBJ2-3 TRBV15 . TGTGCCACCAGTTCAAATCGGGGATCCACAGATACGCAGTATTTT CATSSNRGSTDTQYF
. TRBJ2-5 TRBV3-1/TRBV3-2 . TGTGCCAGCAGCCAAGACCTAGGGCGGGTGGAGACCCAGTACTTC CASSQDLGRVETQYF
few TRBJ2-2 TRBV2 TRBD2 TGTGCCAGCGCTAGCGGGGCTCTCACCGGGGAGCTGTTTTTT CASASGALTGELFF
once TRBJ1-1 TRBV2 . TGTGCCAGCAGCGACGGGCCAGGGGACGTGGACACTGAAGCTTTCTTT CASSDGPGDVDTEAFF
few TRBJ2-3 TRBV28 . TGTGCCAGCAGTTTAGAGTTGGATACGCAGTATTTT CASSLELDTQYF
. TRBJ1-1 TRBV30 . TGTGCCTGGAGTGTGGCTCCCCGTGAAGCTTTCTTT CAWSVAPREAFF
. TRBJ2-1 TRBV5-4 TRBD2 TGTGCCAGCAGCCTGACTAGCGGGGGCAGTAGCTCCTACAATGAGCAGTTCTTC CASSLTSGGSSSYNEQFF
. TRBJ2-2 TRBV24-1 TRBD1 TGTGCCACCAGTGATTTGGGTAGGACAGGTGGTCTTACCGGGGAGCTGTTTTTT CATSDLGRTGGLTGELFF
. TRBJ1-5 TRBV7-7 TRBD1 TGTGCCAGCAGCTTTAGACAGGGGAGCTCGCGCCAGCCCCAGCATTTT CASSFRQGSSRQPQHF
. TRBJ1-6 TRBV15 . TGTGCCACCAGCGCTCAGGGGCCCTATAATTCACCCCTCCACTTT CATSAQGPYNSPLHF
. TRBJ2-3 TRBV5-1 . TGCGCCAGCAGCGACGGCCGGAGCAAAAGTATGGATACGCAGTATTTT CASSDGRSKSMDTQYF
. TRBJ1-2 TRBV5-3 . TGTGCCAGAAGCTCCCAGCGAGGGAAATGGGATGGCTACACCTTC CARSSQRGKWDGYTF
. TRBJ1-2 TRBV6-5 . TGTGCCAGCAGTTACGGAGCACCGGTCGCCTACACCTTC CASSYGAPVAYTF
. TRBJ1-2 TRBV12-3/TRBV12-4 . TGTGCCAGCAGTTTAACTGACTATGGCTACACCTTC CASSLTDYGYTF
. TRBJ1-1 TRBV6-5 . TGTGCCAGCAGTTTCGAAGGCGGATTGAACACTGAAGCTTTCTTT CASSFEGGLNTEAFF
. TRBJ1-2 TRBV3-1/TRBV3-2 TRBD1 TGTGCCAGCAGCCTTCAGACAGGGCGGAATGGCTACACCTTC CASSLQTGRNGYTF
. TRBJ2-4 TRBV4-1 TRBD2 TGCGCCAGCAGCCAATTGTTGAGCGGGGGAGACATTCAGTACTTC CASSQLLSGGDIQYF
. TRBJ2-7 TRBV28 . TGTGCCAGCACCCCCTATAGCTCCTACGAGCAGTACTTC CASTPYSSYEQYF
. TRBJ1-6 TRBV6-5 TRBD1 TGTGCCACCGCCTGGGCCGGGACAGATACTTCACCCCTCCACTTT CATAWAGTDTSPLHF
. TRBJ1-3 TRBV11-2 . TGTGCCAGCAGCTCCATTACAGGGCGAGGCCCTGGAAACACCATATATTTT CASSSITGRGPGNTIYF
. TRBJ2-2 TRBV9 . TGTGCCAGCAGCGTAGCTAAGGGGGCCGGGGAGCTGTTTTTT CASSVAKGAGELFF
. TRBJ1-5 TRBV24-1 TRBD1 TGTGCCACCGGCCGGGACAGTAATCAGCCCCAGCATTTT CATGRDSNQPQHF
. TRBJ2-1 TRBV7-3 . TGTGCCAGCAGTCCCGCGCAGGGGCTCAAAGAAGAGCAGTTCTTC CASSPAQGLKEEQFF
. TRBJ1-1 TRBV18 TRBD1 TGTGCCAGCTCAACGGACAGGGGGAGCGTTAAAGCTTTCTTT CASSTDRGSVKAFF
. TRBJ1-1 TRBV29-1 TRBD1 TGCAGCGTGAGTACCCAGGGGGCGAACACTGAAGCTTTCTTT CSVSTQGANTEAFF
few TRBJ1-6 TRBV12-5 . TGTGCTAGTGGTTTGGTAGGGGGGGGTTCACCCCTCCACTTT CASGLVGGGSPLHF
. TRBJ2-1 TRBV3-1/TRBV3-2 . TGTGCCAGCAGCCAACACGGGGTCGGCAACAATGAGCAGTTCTTC CASSQHGVGNNEQFF
. TRBJ2-3 TRBV5-1 TRBD1 TGCGCCAGCAGCCCGGACAGGCCCGGGGTAGATACGCAGTATTTT CASSPDRPGVDTQYF
. TRBJ1-5 TRBV5-4 . TGTGCCAGCAGCCTAGGGGGGGGCAGCAATCAGCCCCAGCATTTT CASSLGGGSNQPQHF
. TRBJ1-2 TRBV12-1 . TGTGCCAGAATCGCCGGACAGGAGAGGTGTGCGGGGCTTTATGAAGGCTACACCTTC CARIAGQERCAGLYEGYTF
. TRBJ2-2 TRBV6-5 TRBD2 TGTGCCAGCACGAGCGGGGGGTCAAAAACCGGGGAGCTGTTTTTT CASTSGGSKTGELFF
. TRBJ1-2 TRBV18 . TGTGCCAGCTCGCCCAACCCGACAGGTGATTATGGCTACACCTTC CASSPNPTGDYGYTF
. TRBJ1-5 TRBV6-5 . TGTGCCAGCAGTTACCGGGGGATCGATCAGCCCCAGCATTTT CASSYRGIDQPQHF
. TRBJ2-7 TRBV7-9 . TGTGCCAGCAGCCCAGGGATATCCTACGAGCAGTACTTC CASSPGISYEQYF
many TRBJ2-3 TRBV5-4 . TGTGCCAGCAGCTTGGTGACTACGTCTAGCACAGATACGCAGTATTTT CASSLVTTSSTDTQYF